This T cell receptor beta chain was found in a study of radiation and T cells in renal cell carcinoma (dated by TCRdb to the early 2020s). Broadly, across the study: The samples were drawn from a clinical trial, where primary renal cell carcinomas were treated with 15 Gy of stereotactic body radiation therapy and then removed by nephrectomy 4 weeks afterward. A total of over 4 million unique CDR3 nucleotide sequences, encoding some 2,700,000 unique CDR3 amino acid sequences, were found across all 50 or so samples. A total of fewer than 55 samples underwent TCR beta sequencing, made up of about 26 tumors and roughly 27 peripheral blood samples.

The immunoSEQ kit was used, according to the manufacturer's recommendations, to generate TCR beta libraries from genomic DNA. For library preparation, a first multiplex PCR was performed with proprietary primers, followed by a second PCR in which unique barcodes were added, and bead cleanups were performed after each round. Each sample batch included a kit-provided positive control reaction and a negative control reaction. The final libraries underwent checking on an Agilent 4200 TapeStation D1000 ScreenTape, volumetric pooling, and quantification by qPCR. An Illumina NextSeq500 fitted with a MidOutput 150-cycle cartridge performed the sequencing, running 156 Read1 cycles and 15 Index1 cycles with the kit's custom primers. The pooled library was loaded at roughly 0.98 pM with a roughly 20% PhiX control spike-in. The study's processing was this. The vendor-processed data were analyzed in R, and a clonotype was defined as all T cells that share the same CDR3 nucleotide sequence. For clone abundance analyses, frequencies were normalized to the 10,000 most abundant clones per sample. Before analysis, public T cell clones were removed, and these numbered fewer than six per sample on average. Tumor-enriched clonotypes and baseline blood-enriched clonotypes were defined as those with an abundance difference of at least 32-fold between compartments. A beta-binomial differential abundance model was applied to find clonotypes that expanded or contracted between blood time points. Tumor-blood repertoire similarity was measured with the Baroni-Urbani and Buser coefficient, and groups were compared using two-tailed Wilcoxon tests in R. What TCRdb holds here is the immuneACCESS table cut down to in-frame rearrangements. Part of the clones is not present; checked against another copy, under half of the missing clones reflect an unresolved V gene, and the others are unexplained. The V and J calls and clone size were taken over from that table, and D and trimming were inferred from the DNA. The sample table holds about 49,000 clones, of which roughly four fifths were seen once. The top ten constitute roughly a third of the sample.

As regards this clone: Its binding antigen is unknown. Base-call qualities are not available, and no considerably larger clone is one nucleotide away.

The germline V gene (reference sequence) provides CDR1 SGHAT and CDR2 FQDESV. The CDR3 goes from the cysteine to the phenylalanine over 15 residues. Only the CDR3 region is kept as DNA, spanning 45 bases read in frame from base 1. Ends trimmed: V by 2 bases, J by 9 bases; bases unmatched to a gene: 5. Results the study describes overall, beyond this receptor: An increase in top tumor clonotypes in blood was observed from baseline to 2 weeks post-radiation, followed by contraction by 4 weeks, which was taken to suggest transient expansion of tumor-resident clones. Effects of radiation dose or scheduling on the TCR repertoire could not be addressed with the single-armed trial design. Because no pretreatment tumor biopsies were available, whether clonotypes were present in the tumor at baseline could not be determined. Changes in the blood repertoire were not tracked past 4 weeks after treatment.

The label giving this sample's time point can be read as: baseline pretreatment blood. Taken with the paper, the label for treatment or condition translates to: 15 Gy SBRT to primary tumor, nephrectomy 4 weeks later. To follow tumor-enriched clonotypes, peripheral blood was collected serially from radiation-treated patients at baseline and again at 2 weeks and 4 weeks after SBRT. Every patient had renal cell carcinoma of clear cell pathology. Genomic DNA for TCR sequencing was prepared using the QIAamp DNA Blood Mini Kit (Qiagen). Only samples passing all quality control checks were included in the analyses.

The V and J genes are TRBV11-1 and TRBJ2-1; 12 bases in between match TRBD2. The sample was blood, taken from a patient whose treatment included radiotherapy and nephrectomy. The TCR comes from a woman between 65 and 79 years old with renal cell carcinoma. The DNA sequence is TGTGCCAGCAGCTTACCCGGGACTAGCGGGTTTGAGCAGTTCTTC. The resulting protein is CASSLPGTSGFEQFF.